These 26 T cell receptor beta chains were all obtained from the same sample, sequenced in a study of shared clonotypes between healthy human individuals. Measured with immunoSEQ multiplex PCR; TCRdb has only the in-frame clones, and not every one. The profile shows approximately 340,000 clones, over 65% of them singletons. The sample comprised memory CD4+ T cells sorted from blood. Subset here: CD45RA-negative fraction. The receptors originated from a man aged 30 to 39 in good health.

V and J are TRBV10-3 and TRBJ1-2, with 9 bases identical to TRBD1. V lost 10 bases, J lost 3 bases, and 9 bases stayed unmatched. Germline assignment: CDR1 ENHRY and CDR2 SYGVKD. The CDR3 runs to 14 residues. The CDR3 sequence: CASRPWTGDYGYTF. The CDR3 DNA follows: TGTGCCAGCAGACCGTGGACAGGGGACTATGGCTACACCTTC.

As regards this clone: Relative to the germline gene, one junction end is altered; a read error may explain this. Other DNA variants within this sample encode the same CDR3. This chain joins TRBV30 and TRBJ2-7; the match to TRBD1 covers 11 bases. Germline V lookup: CDR1 GTSNPN, CDR2 SVGIG (reference sequence). This CDR3 region has 14 residues. The CDR3 loop is CAWSVGQGAYEQYF. The CDR3 region has the DNA TGCGCCTGGAGTGTGGGACAGGGGGCCTACGAGCAGTACTTC.

The chain is built from TRBV2 and TRBJ2-1; D gene ambiguous. There are 14 residues in the CDR3. V lost 7 bases, J lost 5 bases, and 15 bases lay in between. CDR1 and CDR2 from the germline V gene are SNHLY and FYNNEI. CDR3 coding DNA: TGTGCCAGCACACGTTCCAGGTCCGACAATGAGCAGTTCTTC. Protein product: CASTRSRSDNEQFF. Full variable domain (missing parts from reference TRBV2 and TRBJ2-1): EPEVTQTPSHQVTQMGQEVILRCVPISNHLYFYWYRQILGQKVEFLVSFYNNEISEKSEIFDDQFSVERPDGSNFTLKIRSTKLEDSAMYFCASTRSRSDNEQFFGPGTRLTVL.

Only a few counts were recorded for this clone. Different DNA sequences within this sample yield the same CDR3. The rearrangement joins TRBV14 to TRBJ2-2; unclear D gene. The germline V and J ends were trimmed by 1 base and 4 bases, with 4 bases remaining between them. The CDR3 consists of 13 residues. Germline loops: CDR1 SGHDN, CDR2 FVKESK. The CDR3 DNA reads TGTGCCAGCAGCCAAGGTCTCACCGGGGAGCTGTTTTTT. It encodes CASSQGLTGELFF.

The V and J genes are TRBV12-5 and TRBJ2-7, with 7 nucleotides matching TRBD1. The CDR3 totals 17 residues. V shed 0 bases and J 4 bases; nucleotides not matched to a gene: 12. Germline values: CDR1 LGHNT, CDR2 FRNRAP. CDR3 sequence: CASGLVRAGGALYEQYF. CDR3 bases: TGTGCTAGTGGTTTGGTACGGGCAGGGGGAGCGCTTTACGAGCAGTACTTC.

This clone was counted a few times. V gene TRBV29-1 combines with J gene TRBJ2-3; the match to TRBD1 covers 9 bases. In germline, CDR1 is SQVTM, CDR2 ANQGSEA. V shed 1 base and J 4 bases; nucleotides not matched to a gene: 12. This CDR3 is built from 17 residues. CDR3 nucleotides: TGCAGCGTTGAAGTCGGTCGAGGGACAGGGCCCCCAGATACGCAGTATTTT. Amino acid sequence: CSVEVGRGTGPPDTQYF.

This clone counts as medium-sized (0.01 to 0.1%). The gene calls are TRBV6-1 and TRBJ2-5; 9 bases agree with TRBD1. Germline CDR1 reads MNHNS; CDR2 reads SASEGT. The CDR3 covers 15 residues. The junction had 9 bases not matched to a gene; V was cut back by 6 bases and J by 4 bases. The CDR3 bases are TGTGCCAGCAGAGAGGGACAGGGTTTTTTAGAGACCCAGTACTTC. Encoded protein: CASREGQGFLETQYF.

This chain connects TRBV7-3 to TRBJ2-7, with 8 bases lining up with TRBD2. V shed 1 base, J shed 6 bases, and the junction held 11 bases outside the gene matches. The CDR3 sequence is 16 residues long. The germline CDR1 and CDR2 sequences are SGHTA and FQGTGA. CDR3 coding DNA: TGTGCCAGCAGCTTAATGGCGGGGGGCGCGGCCTCCGAGCAGTACTTC. Translating it yields CASSLMAGGAASEQYF.

A few counts support this clone. V usage is TRBV9 and J usage is TRBJ2-3; the D gene is possibly TRBD1 (5 bases). Germline V lookup: CDR1 SGDLS, CDR2 YYNGEE. Trimming stripped 4 bases from V and 3 bases from J, with 12 bases between. This CDR3 is 14 amino acids long. The CDR3 DNA is TGTGCCAGCAGCTCCCTAGGGGTTACAGATACGCAGTATTTT. It translates to CASSSLGVTDTQYF.

Regarding this clone: The sample has other DNA sequences that encode this CDR3 too. V is TRBV5-1 and J is TRBJ2-5, with 9 bases identical to TRBD2. The ends lost 4 bases at V and 5 bases at J; junction bases unmatched: 3. The CDR3 has 13 amino acids. Germline values: CDR1 SGHRS, CDR2 YFSETQ. The CDR3 region is CASSQGLAETQYF. DNA of the CDR3: TGCGCCAGCAGCCAAGGACTAGCGGAGACCCAGTACTTC.

The chain links TRBV7-9 to TRBJ2-7; D assignment may be TRBD1 or TRBD2 (5 bases each). Germline-derived CDR1 and CDR2 are SEHNR and FQNEAQ (reference sequence). CDR3 size: 17 residues. V was pared by 2 bases and J by 6 bases, with 23 bases between. DNA of the CDR3: TGTGCCAGCAGCTTAAGTCACGGCTTGGCTATCGGGACCGAGCAGTACTTC. It translates to CASSLSHGLAIGTEQYF.

V and J are TRBV11-2 and TRBJ2-6; D unresolved. The CDR3 sequence is 14 residues long. Germline V gives CDR1 SGHAT, CDR2 FQNNGV. V lost 5 bases and J lost 0, with 5 bases in between. The CDR3 region has the DNA TGTGCCAGCAGCCCGAGCTCTGGGGCCAACGTCCTGACTTTC. Translated, it gives CASSPSSGANVLTF.

Notes on this clone: The identical CDR3 is also encoded by other nucleotide sequences in the sample. The chain has TRBV7-2 and TRBJ2-1; D remains ambiguous. Germline V lookup: CDR1 SGHTA, CDR2 FQGNSA. Trimming took 1 base from V and 0 from J, leaving 7 bases between them. CDR3 size: 15 residues. CDR3 region: CASSLGSSSYNEQFF. The DNA of the CDR3 is TGTGCCAGCAGCTTAGGTAGCAGCTCCTACAATGAGCAGTTCTTC. The variable domain in full, completed from reference TRBV7-2 and TRBJ2-1, reads GAGVSQSPSNKVTEKGKDVELRCDPISGHTALYWYRQSLGQGLEFLIYFQGNSAPDKSGLPSDRFSAERTGGSVSTLTIQRTQQEDSAVYLCASSLGSSSYNEQFFGPGTRLTVL.

Of note for this clone: A read error may explain this, as a much larger clone is one base away. Other DNA sequences in this specimen translate into the identical CDR3. V usage is TRBV29-1 and J usage is TRBJ1-2, with D possibly being TRBD1 (5 bases). The CDR3 extends over 11 amino acids. Germline V gene lookup returns CDR1 SQVTM and CDR2 ANQGSEA. The V and J ends lost 5 bases and 11 bases respectively, with 15 bases between them. The CDR3: CSVLSGGGYTF. As DNA, the CDR3 is TGCAGCGTTTTATCGGGGGGTGGTTACACCTTC.

The chain employs TRBV7-2 and TRBJ2-1, with 8 bases fitting TRBD1. The CDR3 has 15 amino acids. The trim removed 11 bases at V and 8 bases at J, leaving 17 bases unmatched. Germline CDR1 SGHTA, CDR2 FQGNSA. CDR3 DNA sequence: TGTGCCTCTCGACCGGGACAGGTAAGAGTCGATGAGCAGTTCTTC. Its protein is CASRPGQVRVDEQFF.

To note about this clone: The identical CDR3 is also encoded by other nucleotide sequences in the sample. This chain joins TRBV18 and TRBJ2-2; 13 positions agree with TRBD2. The J segment lost 0 bases and the V segment lost 6 bases, leaving 4 bases of the junction unmatched. The CDR3 extends over 17 amino acids. Germline loops: CDR1 KGHSH, CDR2 LQKENI. For the CDR3, the DNA is TGTGCCAGCTCCCTGGGACTAGCGGGAACGAACACCGGGGAGCTGTTTTTT. Amino acid sequence: CASSLGLAGTNTGELFF.

The CDR3 region has the DNA TGTGCCAGCAGTGGACGGGCTAGCTTTCACTACGAGCAGTACTTC. Translated: CASSGRASFHYEQYF. The rearrangement links TRBV27 to TRBJ2-7; a weak D match, TRBD2 (5 bases). The CDR3 is made up of 15 amino acids. V was clipped by 5 bases and J by 3 bases, with 17 bases between them. Germline loops: CDR1 MNHEY, CDR2 SMNVEV (reference sequence).

The V gene is TRBV9, the J gene TRBJ1-3; D call uncertain. Germline loops: CDR1 SGDLS, CDR2 YYNGEE. V gave up 1 base and J gave up 0 bases, with 11 bases separating them. This CDR3 is 16 amino acids long. The CDR3 DNA reads as TGTGCCAGCAGCGTATTGGAGGGTGCCTCTGGAAACACCATATATTTT. Translating gives CASSVLEGASGNTIYF.

This rearrangement joins TRBV6-1 to TRBJ2-7, with D maybe TRBD1 (6 bases). Germline-derived CDR1 and CDR2 are MNHNS and SASEGT. This CDR3 is 14 amino acids long. V was clipped by 3 bases and J by 0 bases, with 9 bases between them. The CDR3 sequence: CASSEGRGSYEQYF. The CDR3 nucleotides are TGTGCCAGCAGTGAGGGCAGGGGCTCCTACGAGCAGTACTTC.

The chain carries TRBV18 and TRBJ2-7, with no clear D. V was clipped by 2 bases and J by 0 bases, with 5 bases between them. Germline values: CDR1 KGHSH, CDR2 LQKENI. The CDR3 totals 13 residues. The CDR3 loop reads CASSPVSSYEQYF. CDR3 sequence (DNA): TGTGCCAGCTCACCAGTAAGCTCCTACGAGCAGTACTTC.

This clone was counted between two and nine times. The chain joins TRBV21-1 to TRBJ1-2; the DNA was not used to check the table's D call, TRBD1. TRBV21-1 is given as a pseudogene. The CDR3 runs 14 residues. Here the CDR3 DNA reads TGTGCCAGCAGCAAAGTTGGACAGAACTATGGCTACACCTTC. This gives the protein CASSKVGQNYGYTF.

The V and J genes are TRBV19 and TRBJ1-1; the D is unclear. Trimming took 3 bases from V and 4 from J, leaving 9 bases between them. This CDR3 comprises 13 residues. Germline V lookup: CDR1 LNHDA, CDR2 SQIVND (reference sequence). CDR3 in DNA: TGTGCCAGTAGTATTGGGCGGGTCACTGAAGCTTTCTTT. Amino acid sequence: CASSIGRVTEAFF.

V gene TRBV19 combines with J gene TRBJ2-7, with unresolved D. Germline lookup yields CDR1 LNHDA and CDR2 SQIVND (reference sequence). V lost 7 bases and J 0 bases, leaving 13 bases between the germline ends. The CDR3 has 14 residues. The CDR3 DNA reads as TGTGCCAGTATGATGACGCCTAGCTCCTACGAGCAGTACTTC. It encodes CASMMTPSSYEQYF.

The chain links TRBV28 to TRBJ1-2; TRBD1 is a possible D gene (6 bases). Germline CDR1 is MDHEN and CDR2 is SYDVKM. The CDR3 is 15 residues long. Trimming shortened V by 3 bases and J by 7 bases, and 18 bases separated the two germline ends. CDR3 sequence: CASSFSLGHSAGYTF. In nucleotides, the CDR3 is TGTGCCAGCAGTTTCAGCCTGGGACACAGCGCTGGCTACACCTTC.

This chain links TRBV7-2 with TRBJ2-7, with a tentative D call TRBD2 (5 bases). The CDR3 sequence is 13 residues long. Germline values: CDR1 SGHTA, CDR2 FQGNSA. The V end was cut by 6 bases, the J end by 0 bases, with 9 bases between. The CDR3 loop reads CASRGGPSYEQYF. CDR3 bases: TGTGCCAGCAGAGGCGGGCCCTCCTACGAGCAGTACTTC.

V and J are TRBV6-4 and TRBJ2-2; possible D gene TRBD2, 5 bases. The CDR3 runs to 14 residues. Germline V gives CDR1 MRHNA, CDR2 SNTAGT. The V gene lost 5 bases and the J gene lost 6 bases, with 13 bases spanning the gap. The CDR3: CASSPSWRSGELFF. CDR3 nucleotides: TGTGCCAGCAGTCCGTCCTGGAGGTCCGGGGAGCTGTTTTTT.